These 26 T cell receptor beta chains share one sample of origin, sequenced in a study of T-cell memory formation after mild COVID-19. Each CDR3 protein is one row after TCRdb ran MiXCR on the 5' RACE reads. The sample has hundreds of thousands of distinct CDR3 sequences, roughly 18% seen once; the top ten hold 12%. Sequenced input: PBMCs or a T cell subset sorted from them (not recorded which). These receptor sequences come from an adult woman who had mild COVID-19 (a few samples of this study predate the infection). Cell type and time point are not known.

This clonotype was seen more than once but under ten times. The rearrangement links TRBV9 to TRBJ2-1; TRBD2 matches 10 bases. CDR1 and CDR2 from the germline V gene are SGDLS and YYNGEE. V gave up 2 bases and J gave up 1 base; unmatched junction bases: 6. The CDR3 extends over 17 amino acids. CDR3 residues: CASSVGFSGRSYNEQFF. The DNA for the CDR3 is TGTGCCAGCAGCGTTGGGTTTAGCGGGAGGTCCTACAATGAGCAGTTCTTC.

The CDR3 bases are TGTGCCAGCAGCGTAGGGGGACAGGGGGGCTACGAGCAGTACTTC. Protein product: CASSVGGQGGYEQYF. The chain has TRBV9 and TRBJ2-7, with 11 bases lining up with TRBD1. CDR1 is SGDLS and CDR2 is YYNGEE in the germline V gene. The CDR3 is 15 amino acids. After removal of 0 bases from V and 3 bases from J, the junction contained 2 bases not matched to a gene.

The rearrangement joins TRBV2 to TRBJ2-1; the D is unclear. Germline V gives CDR1 SNHLY, CDR2 FYNNEI. CDR3 size: 12 residues. Trimming removed 7 bases at V and 5 bases at J, with 9 bases between. CDR3 amino acids: CASKDPDNEQFF. The CDR3 DNA follows: TGTGCCAGCAAGGACCCCGACAATGAGCAGTTCTTC.

This chain links TRBV4-2 with TRBJ2-7, with unresolved D. V lost 0 bases and J 1 base, leaving 13 bases between the germline ends. The CDR3 has 16 amino acids. Germline-derived CDR1 and CDR2 are LGHNA and YNFKEQ. The CDR3 DNA sequence: TGTGCCAGCAGCCAAGAAGGTGTGACACCTTCCTACGAGCAGTACTTC. This encodes CASSQEGVTPSYEQYF.

This sequence joins TRBV20-1 and TRBJ1-6, with a weak D call TRBD1 (6 bases). The V gene's germline CDR1 is DFQATT and CDR2 SNEGSKA (reference sequence). Trimming cost V 4 bases and J 2 bases, with 15 bases left between them. The CDR3 contains 16 residues. CDR3 loop: CSATRQGRTYNSPLHF. DNA for the CDR3: TGCAGTGCTACCAGGCAGGGGAGGACCTATAATTCACCCCTCCACTTT.

The J gene is TRBJ2-7, the V gene TRBV20-1; D is undetermined. Trimming removed 5 bases from V and 0 bases from J, with 14 bases in between. This CDR3 comprises 14 residues. From germline, CDR1 is DFQATT and CDR2 SNEGSKA (reference sequence). The CDR3 DNA reads TGCAGTGCTGTCCTTCGGCTTCTCTCCTACGAGCAGTACTTC. This gives the protein CSAVLRLLSYEQYF.

This chain connects TRBV5-1 to TRBJ2-6; D perhaps matches TRBD1 (7 bases). CDR1 is SGHRS and CDR2 is YFSETQ in the germline V gene. The CDR3 is made up of 18 amino acids. V dropped 4 bases and J dropped 0 bases, with 17 bases sitting between them. The CDR3, as DNA: TGCGCCAGCAGCCTGAACAGGGGACTCCCCTCTGGGGCCAACGTCCTGACTTTC. Amino acid sequence: CASSLNRGLPSGANVLTF.

The chain links TRBV6-5 to TRBJ2-6, with D possibly being TRBD2 (6 bases). CDR1 MNHEY and CDR2 SVGAGI come from the germline V gene. This CDR3 region has 16 residues. Trimming removed 6 bases from V and 0 bases from J, with 12 bases in between. In DNA, the CDR3 is TGTGCCAGCAGAAAGGAGGGAAGCTCTGGGGCCAACGTCCTGACTTTC. This translates into CASRKEGSSGANVLTF.

V usage is TRBV27 and J usage is TRBJ2-1; 8 bases match TRBD2. Germline lookup yields CDR1 MNHEY and CDR2 SMNVEV (reference sequence). Trimming removed 2 bases from V and 9 bases from J; junction bases left unmatched: 12. The CDR3 contains 16 residues. In DNA, the CDR3 is TGTGCCAGCAGTTTAGAGGCCGGGAGGGTCCGAAGTGAGCAGTTCTTC. This gives the protein CASSLEAGRVRSEQFF.

In its sample, this clonotype was seen a few times. The V and J genes are TRBV12-3 or TRBV12-4 and TRBJ1-1; D possibly corresponds to TRBD1 (5 bases). The CDR3 loop spans 14 amino acids. V was pared by 7 bases and J by 2 bases, with 14 bases between. This chain's CDR3 is CASTKRGSNTEAFF. Here the CDR3 DNA reads TGTGCCAGCACCAAAAGGGGCAGCAACACTGAAGCTTTCTTT.

This clonotype was seen a few times. The CDR3 region is CAISERTGGSTGELFF. CDR3 coding DNA: TGTGCCATCAGTGAGAGGACAGGGGGGAGCACCGGGGAGCTGTTTTTT. This chain connects TRBV10-3 to TRBJ2-2; 10 nucleotides match TRBD1. CDR3 length equals 16 residues. V lost 2 bases and J lost 4; bases outside the gene matches: 4. Germline CDR1 reads ENHRY; CDR2 reads SYGVKD.

This chain uses TRBV5-1 with TRBJ2-3; weak D call: TRBD1 (6 bases). Per germline, CDR1 SGHRS and CDR2 YFSETQ. The ends were cut back, 4 bases at V and 7 bases at J, with 22 bases in the middle. CDR3 size: 16 residues. For the CDR3, the DNA is TGCGCCAGCAGCAGTCAGGGGTCTACGATACTTAATACGCAGTATTTT. It is translated as CASSSQGSTILNTQYF.

This clonotype occurred a few times. This chain uses TRBV27 with TRBJ2-7, with 7 bases matching TRBD1. Germline V lookup: CDR1 MNHEY, CDR2 SMNVEV (reference sequence). The trim removed 6 bases at V and 2 bases at J, leaving 4 bases unmatched. The CDR3 contains 13 residues. CDR3 nucleotides: TGTGCCAGCAGGAAGACAGGGCCCTACGAGCAGTACTTC. It translates to CASRKTGPYEQYF.

This clonotype was found a few times. The chain joins TRBV7-8 to TRBJ1-1; D is ambiguous. V was cut by 5 bases and J by 7 bases, with 14 bases left in between. CDR3 length equals 13 residues. CDR1 and CDR2 from the germline V gene are SGHVS and FQNEAQ. CDR3 coding DNA: TGTGCCAGCAGCCCCTTCCTCCGGCTTGAAGCTTTCTTT. Protein: CASSPFLRLEAFF.

The chain is built from TRBV4-1 and TRBJ1-1; D not certain. The CDR3 has 16 residues. Germline values: CDR1 MGHRA, CDR2 YSYEKL. Deletions cut 0 bases from V and 0 bases from J, with 11 bases between. CDR3: CASSQELMQVNTEAFF. CDR3 coding DNA: TGCGCCAGCAGCCAAGAACTAATGCAAGTGAACACTGAAGCTTTCTTT.

The chain recombines TRBV18 with TRBJ2-7, with TRBD1 matching over 10 bases. The CDR3 contains 14 residues. Looked up from germline, CDR1 is KGHSH and CDR2 is LQKENI. V was pared by 6 bases and J by 5 bases, with 7 bases of the junction left unmatched. CDR3 protein: CASSWDRGRHEQYF. DNA of the CDR3: TGTGCCAGCTCTTGGGACAGGGGACGTCACGAGCAGTACTTC.

The chain carries TRBV4-1 and TRBJ1-2, with 7 nucleotides matching TRBD1. This CDR3 has 15 residues. Germline CDR1 MGHRA, CDR2 YSYEKL. The trim removed 4 bases at V and 4 bases at J, leaving 9 bases unmatched. The CDR3 nucleotides are TGCGCCAGCAGCCCCCCGACAGGGCAGATCTATGGCTACACCTTC. As protein: CASSPPTGQIYGYTF.

V is TRBV12-3 or TRBV12-4 and J is TRBJ2-1, with TRBD1 as a possible D gene (5 bases). This CDR3 spans 13 amino acids. Trimming cost V 6 bases and J 5 bases, with 11 bases left between them. The chain's CDR3 is CASSRDRNNEQFF. For the CDR3, the DNA is TGTGCCAGCAGCCGAGACAGAAACAATGAGCAGTTCTTC.

The chain employs TRBV5-1 and TRBJ2-3; no definite D call. The V end lost 1 base, the J end lost 6 bases, and 15 bases lay between the germline ends. From germline, CDR1 is SGHRS and CDR2 YFSETQ. The CDR3 has 15 amino acids. This chain's CDR3 is CASSLTPGSADTQYF. In DNA form, the CDR3 reads TGCGCCAGCAGCTTGACTCCCGGGTCGGCGGATACGCAGTATTTT.

This clonotype was seen more than once but under ten times. The CDR3 reads CASSWFENTEAFF. The CDR3 nucleotides are TGTGCCAGCAGCTGGTTCGAGAACACTGAAGCTTTCTTT. The chain employs TRBV7-8 and TRBJ1-1; D gene uncertain. This CDR3 is 13 amino acids long. Germline V gives CDR1 SGHVS, CDR2 FQNEAQ. V was shortened by 4 bases and J by 1 base, with 7 bases between the two germline ends.

The rearrangement joins TRBV29-1 to TRBJ2-5; D may be TRBD2 (7 bases). Trimming removed 3 bases at V and 4 bases at J, with 12 bases between. Germline lookup yields CDR1 SQVTM and CDR2 ANQGSEA. The CDR3 length is 13 residues. As DNA, the CDR3 is TGCAGCGTTGAGGGGGGGGGCGTAGAGACCCAGTACTTC. It encodes CSVEGGGVETQYF. The whole variable domain, filled in from reference TRBV29-1 and TRBJ2-5, reads SAVISQKPSRDICQRGTSLTIQCQVDSQVTMMFWYRQQPGQSLTLIATANQGSEATYESGFVIDKFPISRPNLTFSTLTVSNMSPEDSSIYLCSVEGGGVETQYFGPGTRLLVL.

The genes are TRBV6-2 or TRBV6-3 and TRBJ2-1; possibly TRBD2 for D (5 bases). This CDR3 contains 14 residues. CDR1 is MNHEY and CDR2 is SVGEGT in the germline V gene. With 2 bases removed from V and 8 bases from J, the gap between germline ends came to 13 bases. CDR3 amino acids: CASSYPDLLDEQFF. For the CDR3, the DNA is TGTGCCAGCAGTTACCCGGACTTGTTGGATGAGCAGTTCTTC.

The chain is built from TRBV7-9 and TRBJ2-1; 9 bases are shared with TRBD2. CDR3 length: 16 amino acids. Unmatched junction bases numbered 8, after V lost 4 bases and J lost 4 bases. Germline V gives CDR1 SEHNR, CDR2 FQNEAQ (reference sequence). The CDR3 region is CASSSFTSGLYNEQFF. DNA of the CDR3: TGTGCCAGCAGCTCCTTCACTAGCGGGCTTTACAATGAGCAGTTCTTC.

This clonotype occurred a few times. J is TRBJ2-7 and V is TRBV6-2 or TRBV6-3; 8 positions match TRBD1. Germline V gene sequence: CDR1 MNHEY, CDR2 SVGEGT. Trimming cost V 0 bases and J 4 bases; bases outside gene matches: 14. There are 18 residues in the CDR3. The chain's CDR3 is CASSYSRTGLRGGYEQYF. The CDR3 nucleotides read TGTGCCAGCAGTTACTCAAGGACAGGGCTTCGTGGTGGATACGAGCAGTACTTC.

The chain carries TRBV7-2 and TRBJ2-5; 8 bases align to TRBD1. With V trimmed by 5 bases and J by 2 bases, 4 bases remained unmatched. The CDR3 spans 14 residues. Germline CDR1 is SGHTA and CDR2 is FQGNSA. The CDR3 loop is CASSRQGSQETQYF. The DNA for the CDR3 is TGTGCCAGCAGCAGACAGGGGTCGCAAGAGACCCAGTACTTC.

V usage is TRBV5-1 and J usage is TRBJ2-1, with 9 bases that match TRBD2. V shed 0 bases and J 4 bases; nucleotides not matched to a gene: 14. Per germline, CDR1 SGHRS and CDR2 YFSETQ. This CDR3 region has 19 residues. The CDR3 is CASSLERSGGGAAYNEQFF. As DNA, the CDR3 is TGCGCCAGCAGCTTGGAGCGGTCTGGCGGGGGGGCGGCGTACAATGAGCAGTTCTTC.